This T cell receptor (beta chain) was documented in a study of blood T cell repertoires in COVID-19. V shed 3 bases and J shed 0 bases, with 13 bases lying between them. This CDR3 comprises 15 residues. From germline, CDR1 is DFQATT and CDR2 SNEGSKA (reference sequence). Produced via immunoSEQ multiplex PCR; TCRdb's table is partial and in-frame only. The table lists 200,000 to 250,000 clones, under 85% of them singletons. The source of this sequence is a man between 60 and 75 years old who had recovered from COVID-19. This chain connects TRBV20-1 to TRBJ2-3, with D possibly TRBD1 on 5 matching bases. The sequencing sample was made of PBMCs or T cells enriched from blood (not recorded which). CDR3 sequence (DNA): TGCAGTGCTAGTCCAGGGTCATCTAGCACAGATACGCAGTATTTT. Translation gives CSASPGSSSTDTQYF.